The T cell receptor (beta chain) described here comes from a study of cytomegalovirus exposure and HLA in healthy donors. Findings and limits, study-wide: Information on immune exposure was restricted to one variable (CMV serostatus). The productive fraction for most TCR beta V segments was about 87% or about 30% in an earlier analysis. Most subjects' HLA-A and HLA-B alleles were reportedly predicted from TCR beta sequences.

Per germline, CDR1 SGHNT and CDR2 YYREEE (reference sequence). The length of the CDR3 is 16 residues. V lost 4 bases and J lost 4; bases outside the gene matches: 9. Concerning this clone itself: Its antigen is not known.

PCR amplification relied on 60 Vbeta primers (plus 13 Jbeta primers). Clones were read by immunoSEQ multiplex PCR, and TCRdb kept only the in-frame ones, dropping some. This sample yields about 76,000 clones, of which 70% to 80% are seen a single time; 2.5% belongs to the top ten. Sample: PBMCs. The rearrangement uses TRBV5-4 and TRBJ2-5; TRBD1 matches 11 bases. This sequence was found in a man younger than 40 in good health and CMV-seronegative. CDR3 bases: TGTGCCAGCAGCCCCCGCCAGGGGACAGGGGGAGAGACCCAGTACTTC. It encodes CASSPRQGTGGETQYF.